The 5 T cell receptor beta chains below were found in one sample sequenced in a study of CXCR3-negative and CXCR3-positive naive CD8 T cells. The libraries of TRB cDNA were prepared using 5' RACE with UMI labels. TCRdb re-called the 5' RACE reads and catalogs CDR3 proteins one per entry, DNA excluded. This repertoire comprises some 130,000 distinct CDR3 sequences; its ten largest clones make up less than 0.3%. The sequenced sample was naive CXCR3- CD8+ T cells from blood. This sample's subset: CD45RO-CCR7+CD27+CD95- naive CD8+ T cells lacking CXCR3 (TNR3-). These receptors were collected from a human donor in good health. Some clones in this sample may be carry-over from other donors' samples.

Here the CDR3 reads CASRDRGSGTQYF. The chain links TRBV28 to TRBJ2-3; the D call of TRBD1 rests on TCRdb alone, since no DNA is present to check it. This CDR3 contains 13 residues. Germline V gives CDR1 MDHEN, CDR2 SYDVKM. The full variable domain, completed using reference TRBV28 and TRBJ2-3, is DVKVTQSSRYLVKRTGEKVFLECVQDMDHENMFWYRQDPGLGLRLIYFSYDVKMKEKGDIPEGYSVSREKKERFSLILESASTNQTSMYLCASRDRGSGTQYFGPGTRLTVL.

V is TRBV20-1 and J is TRBJ2-3. This CDR3 contains 13 residues. Germline values: CDR1 DFQATT, CDR2 SNEGSKA (reference sequence). The CDR3 is CSARVISGDTQYF.

This sequence joins TRBV27 and TRBJ1-1; without DNA, the TCRdb call of TRBD1 cannot be checked. The germline gives CDR1 MNHEY, CDR2 SMNVEV (reference sequence). The CDR3 length is 14 residues. The chain's CDR3 is CASSLGIRGTEAFF.

The chain combines TRBV10-3 with TRBJ1-6. Per germline, CDR1 ENHRY and CDR2 SYGVKD. CDR3 length: 14 residues. This CDR3 is CAISESEENSPLHF.

The chain recombines TRBV27 with TRBJ2-1. The CDR3 is 11 residues long. Germline V gene lookup returns CDR1 MNHEY and CDR2 SMNVEV (reference sequence). This chain's CDR3 is CASTRHNEQFF.